The 27 T cell receptor beta chains given below trace back to one sample, sequenced in a study of CD8 T cells in ankylosing spondylitis. TCRdb re-derived calls from the 5' RACE reads in MiXCR, one entry per CDR3 protein. This sample has under 150,000 distinct CDR3 sequences, with around 9.3% found just once. Material for sequencing was blood, either unsorted or a sorted T cell fraction (not recorded which). The receptors shown here come from a male donor with ankylosing spondylitis or in good health (not recorded which).

V gene TRBV12-3 or TRBV12-4 combines with J gene TRBJ2-4; tentative D call: TRBD1 (6 bases). The CDR3 consists of 16 residues. V lost 6 bases and J 0 bases, leaving 15 bases between the germline ends. The CDR3 DNA reads TGTGCCAGCAGGCCCGGACAGAGTATAGCCAAAAACATTCAGTACTTC. This sequence encodes CASRPGQSIAKNIQYF.

This clonotype appeared once. V is TRBV6-2 or TRBV6-3 and J is TRBJ2-1; D remains ambiguous. CDR1 and CDR2 from the germline V gene are MNHEY and SVGEGT. Trimming stripped 3 bases from V and 8 bases from J, with 14 bases between. The CDR3 sequence is 14 residues long. CDR3 bases: TGTGCCAGCAGTTATGGTCTGGGTTGGGATGAGCAGTTCTTC. As protein: CASSYGLGWDEQFF.

This chain connects TRBV19 to TRBJ2-7; 8 positions agree with TRBD2. Germline V gene lookup returns CDR1 LNHDA and CDR2 SQIVND (reference sequence). The CDR3 contains 16 residues. Trimming cost V 3 bases and J 2 bases; bases outside gene matches: 9. This CDR3 is CASSMAGLAATYEQYF. The CDR3 DNA reads as TGTGCCAGTAGTATGGCCGGACTAGCAGCAACCTACGAGCAGTACTTC.

The sample holds many counts of this clonotype. This chain uses TRBV20-1 with TRBJ2-5; D not resolved. The germline V and J ends were trimmed by 0 bases and 2 bases, with 10 bases remaining between them. The CDR3 is made up of 14 amino acids. CDR1 is DFQATT and CDR2 is SNEGSKA in the germline V gene (reference sequence). CDR3 loop: CSARDPSFQETQYF. The DNA of the CDR3 is TGCAGTGCTAGAGATCCCAGCTTTCAAGAGACCCAGTACTTC.

This clonotype occurred many times. V usage is TRBV6-6 and J usage is TRBJ1-2, with D possibly matching TRBD1 (6 bases). From germline, CDR1 is MNHNY and CDR2 SVGAGI (reference sequence). The CDR3 extends over 13 amino acids. Trimming removed 5 bases at V and 5 bases at J, with 12 bases between. The CDR3 sequence: CASSDQGNYGYTF. The CDR3 nucleotides are TGTGCCAGCAGTGATCAGGGGAATTATGGCTACACCTTC.

Ten or more counts support this clonotype. V is TRBV7-2 and J is TRBJ1-5, with 7 bases identical to TRBD1. Germline CDR1 SGHTA, CDR2 FQGNSA. The CDR3 is 15 amino acids. V lost 5 bases to trimming and J lost 3 bases; unmatched junction nucleotides: 7. CDR3 nucleotides: TGTGCCAGCAGCACCGGGACAGCAAACAATCAGCCCCAGCATTTT. Protein sequence: CASSTGTANNQPQHF.

The sample holds many counts of this clonotype. V usage is TRBV27 and J usage is TRBJ2-7, with D possibly being TRBD1 (7 bases). The CDR3 is made up of 13 amino acids. Deletions cut 6 bases from V and 1 base from J, with 10 bases between. CDR1 is MNHEY, CDR2 SMNVEV, per germline (reference sequence). The CDR3 DNA sequence: TGTGCCAGCAGCGCGGGACAGTCCTACGAGCAGTACTTC. Amino acids: CASSAGQSYEQYF.

This clonotype was observed at least ten times. This sequence joins TRBV7-8 and TRBJ2-7; no definite D call. Germline V gene lookup returns CDR1 SGHVS and CDR2 FQNEAQ. The CDR3 is made up of 13 amino acids. Trimming removed 0 bases at V and 4 bases at J, with 7 bases between. The CDR3 sequence: CASSLAPLYEQYF. Written as DNA, the CDR3 is TGTGCCAGCAGCTTAGCGCCCCTTTACGAGCAGTACTTC. Together with reference TRBV7-8 and TRBJ2-7, the CDR3 gives the full variable domain: GAGVSQSPRYKVAKRGQDVALRCDPISGHVSLFWYQQALGQGPEFLTYFQNEAQLDKSGLPSDRFFAERPEGSVSTLKIQRTQQEDSAVYLCASSLAPLYEQYFGPGTRLTVT.

This clonotype was counted between two and nine times. The chain recombines TRBV7-2 with TRBJ2-7, with D perhaps being TRBD1 or TRBD2 (5 bases each). Germline V gene data show CDR1 as SGHTA and CDR2 as FQGNSA. Trimming cost V 1 base and J 0 bases, with 10 bases left between them. This CDR3 has 15 residues. CDR3 in DNA: TGTGCCAGCAGCTTAGTGGACGGGGCCTCCTACGAGCAGTACTTC. Translating it yields CASSLVDGASYEQYF.

This clonotype has at least ten counts. The chain employs TRBV15 and TRBJ2-1, with D hard to call. The V end lost 0 bases, the J end lost 6 bases, and 3 bases lay between the germline ends. The CDR3 totals 12 residues. Germline CDR1 LNHNV, CDR2 YYDKDF (reference sequence). CDR3 protein: CATSRDRNEQFF. DNA of the CDR3: TGTGCCACCAGCAGAGATCGCAATGAGCAGTTCTTC.

This clonotype was observed at least ten times. The V call is TRBV11-1, the J call TRBJ2-1; tentative D call: TRBD2 (5 bases). Trimming took off 6 bases at V and 11 bases at J, with 14 bases between the two ends. Germline lookup yields CDR1 SGHAT and CDR2 FQDESV (reference sequence). The CDR3 is made up of 12 amino acids. The CDR3 DNA sequence: TGTGCCAGCAGTCCTAGGACTCCTCAGCAGTTCTTC. This gives the protein CASSPRTPQQFF. Variable domain in full (rest from reference TRBV11-1 and TRBJ2-1): EAEVAQSPRYKITEKSQAVAFWCDPISGHATLYWYRQILGQGPELLVQFQDESVVDDSQLPKDRFSAERLKGVDSTLKIQPAELGDSAMYLCASSPRTPQQFFGPGTRLTVL.

In the case of this clonotype: Since a much larger clone is just one base distant, this may be a read error. The chain couples TRBV6-2 or TRBV6-3 to TRBJ2-3, with D perhaps matching TRBD2 (5 bases). The CDR3 consists of 15 residues. Per germline, CDR1 MNHEY and CDR2 SVGEGT. V gave up 5 bases and J gave up 5 bases, with 17 bases separating them. The CDR3 sequence is CASSPRDECGDTQYF. The CDR3 coding sequence is TGTGCCAGCAGTCCCCGGGATGAGTGCGGAGATACGCAGTATTTT.

This clonotype was recorded many times. V is TRBV20-1 and J is TRBJ2-1, with 8 bases aligning to TRBD2. Per germline, CDR1 DFQATT and CDR2 SNEGSKA (reference sequence). V lost 3 bases and J lost 8; bases outside the gene matches: 3. CDR3 length: 12 residues. Here the CDR3 DNA reads TGCAGTGCTAGCGGGAGGGCCGATGAGCAGTTCTTC. Encoded protein: CSASGRADEQFF.

This clonotype was observed at least ten times. This rearrangement joins TRBV28 to TRBJ2-7, with D uncertain. The CDR3 spans 11 residues. Trimming pared 1 base from V and 4 bases from J, leaving 2 bases between. Germline values: CDR1 MDHEN, CDR2 SYDVKM. Written as DNA, the CDR3 is TGTGCCAGCAGTTTATTATACGAGCAGTACTTC. Its protein product is CASSLLYEQYF. Drawing the rest from reference TRBV28 and TRBJ2-7, the complete variable domain is DVKVTQSSRYLVKRTGEKVFLECVQDMDHENMFWYRQDPGLGLRLIYFSYDVKMKEKGDIPEGYSVSREKKERFSLILESASTNQTSMYLCASSLLYEQYFGPGTRLTVT.

V usage is TRBV2 and J usage is TRBJ2-5; no firm D call. The germline gives CDR1 SNHLY, CDR2 FYNNEI. The CDR3 runs 11 residues. V lost 7 bases, J lost 4 bases, and 7 bases lay in between. CDR3 protein: CASTASETQYF. In DNA, the CDR3 is TGTGCCAGCACTGCGTCAGAGACCCAGTACTTC.

About this clonotype itself: Mismatch with germline at one junction end may stem from a read error. The chain's CDR3 is CSAMDRFSYDQYF. CDR3 coding DNA: TGCAGTGCTATGGACAGGTTTTCCTACGACCAGTACTTC. V is TRBV20-1 and J is TRBJ2-7; 7 nucleotides match TRBD1. The CDR3 runs to 13 residues. Per germline, CDR1 DFQATT and CDR2 SNEGSKA (reference sequence).

This clonotype was seen at least ten times. The chain joins TRBV24-1 to TRBJ2-1, with D perhaps TRBD2 (6 bases). Germline values: CDR1 KGHDR, CDR2 SFDVKD. The CDR3 covers 14 residues. Deletions cut 1 base from V and 8 bases from J, with 11 bases between. CDR3 residues: CATSDFNGGDEQFF. CDR3 nucleotide sequence: TGTGCCACCAGTGATTTTAACGGCGGGGATGAGCAGTTCTTC.

This clonotype showed up many times. This chain uses TRBV6-2 or TRBV6-3 with TRBJ1-1; 7 nucleotides align to TRBD1. From germline, CDR1 is MNHEY and CDR2 SVGEGT. CDR3 size: 15 residues. The junction had 6 bases not matched to a gene; V was cut back by 0 bases and J by 5 bases. In DNA, the CDR3 is TGTGCCAGCAGTTACTCGTTGGGACAGAGAACTGAAGCTTTCTTT. It yields the protein CASSYSLGQRTEAFF.

Worth noting for this clonotype: Just one base apart from a much larger clone, this may be a read error. The chain links TRBV29-1 to TRBJ1-2; D is uncertain. CDR1 and CDR2 (germline): SQVTM, ANQGSEA. Trimming left V 1 base short and J 4 bases short, with 16 bases between. CDR3 length: 15 residues. CDR3 coding DNA: TGCAGCGTTGAAGGTTTCCTCGAACATACCTATGGCTACACCTTC. As protein: CSVEGFLEHTYGYTF.

This clonotype was observed many times. The V and J genes are TRBV7-2 and TRBJ1-3; no clear D. V was trimmed by 2 bases and J by 0 bases, leaving 8 bases between them. The CDR3 has 15 residues. Germline V gene data show CDR1 as SGHTA and CDR2 as FQGNSA. CDR3 amino acids: CASSLRTSSGNTIYF. Here the CDR3 DNA reads TGTGCCAGCAGCTTACGGACGAGCTCTGGAAACACCATATATTTT.

There are a few counts of this clonotype. The chain combines TRBV12-3 or TRBV12-4 with TRBJ2-1; 11 bases fit TRBD2. CDR3 length: 14 amino acids. Germline trimming cut 8 bases from V and 8 bases from J; bases unmatched to any gene: 8. The CDR3 DNA follows: TGTGCCAGCCAGACTAGCGGGACCTCGGATGAGCAGTTCTTC. Translation gives CASQTSGTSDEQFF.

This clonotype was seen at least ten times. The chain joins TRBV11-2 to TRBJ2-6; possible D gene TRBD1, 6 bases. Germline loops: CDR1 SGHAT, CDR2 FQNNGV. CDR3 size: 19 residues. V was clipped by 1 base and J by 0 bases, with 16 bases between them. CDR3 bases: TGTGCCAGCAGCTTAGTGGTCAGGGGAAGAGGCTCTGGGGCCAACGTCCTGACTTTC. It specifies CASSLVVRGRGSGANVLTF. Filled out from reference TRBV11-2 and TRBJ2-6, the complete variable domain reads EAGVAQSPRYKIIEKRQSVAFWCNPISGHATLYWYQQILGQGPKLLIQFQNNGVVDDSQLPKDRFSAERLKGVDSTLKIQPAKLEDSAVYLCASSLVVRGRGSGANVLTFGAGSRLTVL.

This clonotype was counted ten times or more. This chain joins TRBV20-1 and TRBJ2-1, with D possibly being TRBD2 (6 bases). The germline CDR1 and CDR2 sequences are DFQATT and SNEGSKA (reference sequence). Trimming removed 6 bases at V and 0 bases at J, with 18 bases between. This CDR3 is built from 16 residues. CDR3 in amino acids: CSARLTAGRSYNEQFF. As DNA, the CDR3 is TGCAGTGCCCGCTTGACGGCGGGGCGCTCCTACAATGAGCAGTTCTTC.

This clonotype was seen repeatedly, ten times or more. The rearrangement uses TRBV20-1 and TRBJ2-1, with D perhaps given as TRBD1 or TRBD2 (5 bases each). The CDR3 length is 17 residues. Deletions cut 2 bases from V and 0 bases from J, with 17 bases between. Germline V CDR1 and CDR2: DFQATT, SNEGSKA (reference sequence). The CDR3 nucleotides are TGCAGTGCTAGAAAGGGTCGGGGCGGGTCCTCCTACAATGAGCAGTTCTTC. Translating gives CSARKGRGGSSYNEQFF.

The J gene is TRBJ1-1, the V gene TRBV5-5; no clear D gene. The germline V gene has CDR1 SGHKS and CDR2 YYEKEE (reference sequence). The V end was cut by 6 bases, the J end by 0 bases, with 9 bases between. This CDR3 comprises 13 residues. The CDR3 nucleotides read TGTGCCAGCAATCAACGATTGAACACTGAAGCTTTCTTT. This encodes CASNQRLNTEAFF.

This clonotype was counted ten times or more. The V gene is TRBV15, the J gene TRBJ1-1; perhaps TRBD1 as D (5 bases). Trimming took 0 bases from V and 1 from J, leaving 18 bases between them. Germline V gives CDR1 LNHNV, CDR2 YYDKDF (reference sequence). CDR3 length: 18 amino acids. The CDR3 sequence is CATSRDKGGVGPNTEAFF. In DNA, the CDR3 is TGTGCCACCAGCAGAGATAAGGGAGGGGTGGGACCGAACACTGAAGCTTTCTTT.

This clonotype was detected only a few times. The V and J genes are TRBV11-2 and TRBJ2-1; 16 nucleotides align to TRBD2. Germline values: CDR1 SGHAT, CDR2 FQNNGV. J gave up 10 bases and V 0 bases, and 9 bases lay outside the gene matches. The CDR3 is made up of 18 amino acids. The CDR3 loop reads CASSLEGLAGGPNQEQFF. CDR3 in DNA: TGTGCCAGCAGCTTAGAGGGACTAGCGGGAGGGCCCAATCAGGAGCAGTTCTTC.